Presented here are 20 T cell receptor beta chains from one specimen sequenced in a study of T and B cells in COVID-19 patients. BIOMED2 TRB-A/B primer pools were used in multiplex TRB PCR. TCRdb processed the multiplex PCR reads anew with MiXCR; each CDR3 protein has one entry. The table has 7,000 to 10,000 distinct CDR3 sequences, around 31% seen once. Each TRB amplification used roughly 240-550 ng of genomic DNA from blood. The sequencing sample was made of blood. The origin of the receptors is a human donor with active COVID-19.

This clonotype was observed a handful of times. The chain uses TRBV7-6 and TRBJ1-3, with a tentative D call TRBD1 (6 bases). Trimming removed 5 bases from V and 2 bases from J, with 7 bases in between. CDR1 and CDR2 from the germline V gene are SGHVS and FNYEAQ. The CDR3 length is 13 residues. This CDR3 is CASSTGTGNTIYF. The CDR3 DNA is TGTGCCAGCAGCACAGGGACTGGAAACACCATATATTTT.

This clonotype came up a few times. The V call is TRBV7-9, the J call TRBJ1-3, with 7 bases fitting TRBD1. After removal of 0 bases from V and 0 bases from J, the junction contained 2 bases not matched to a gene. The V gene's germline CDR1 is SEHNR and CDR2 FQNEAQ (reference sequence). This CDR3 region has 16 residues. The CDR3 sequence: CASSLATGHSGNTIYF. The CDR3 DNA reads TGTGCCAGCAGCTTAGCGACAGGGCACTCTGGAAACACCATATATTTT.

The rearrangement joins TRBV10-3 to TRBJ1-1; TRBD1 matches at 8 bases. The CDR3 spans 19 residues. CDR1 is ENHRY, CDR2 SYGVKD, per germline. Unmatched junction bases numbered 19, after V lost 7 bases and J lost 0 bases. The CDR3 bases are TGTGCCATCACACCCGGGGCAGGGGGCTTTACGATATTGAACACTGAAGCTTTCTTT. Residues: CAITPGAGGFTILNTEAFF.

CDR3 in amino acids: CASSPAGQLPHYGYTF. The CDR3 bases are TGTGCCAGCAGCCCAGCGGGCCAGCTTCCTCACTATGGCTACACCTTC. The chain combines TRBV7-9 with TRBJ1-2; D remains unclear. Germline V gene data show CDR1 as SEHNR and CDR2 as FQNEAQ (reference sequence). The CDR3 is 16 residues long. The V end lost 5 bases, the J end lost 3 bases, and 19 bases lay between the germline ends.

V and J are TRBV5-4 and TRBJ2-6, with D tentatively TRBD1 (5 bases). Deletions cut 5 bases from V and 5 bases from J, with 17 bases between. Per germline, CDR1 SGHNT and CDR2 YYREEE (reference sequence). The CDR3 runs to 16 residues. CDR3: CASRAIRGSWANVLTF. The CDR3, as DNA: TGTGCCAGCAGAGCGATAAGGGGCTCCTGGGCCAACGTCCTGACTTTC. The variable domain in full, with the rest retrieved from reference TRBV5-4 and TRBJ2-6, is ETGVTQSPTHLIKTRGQQVTLRCSSQSGHNTVSWYQQALGQGPQFIFQYYREEENGRGNFPPRFSGLQFPNYSSELNVNALELDDSALYLCASRAIRGSWANVLTFGAGSRLTVL.

This clonotype was seen more than once but under ten times. This chain joins TRBV20-1 and TRBJ2-3, with 8 bases fitting TRBD1. V lost 0 bases and J lost 0; bases outside the gene matches: 2. Germline CDR1 reads DFQATT; CDR2 reads SNEGSKA (reference sequence). The CDR3 spans 15 residues. DNA of the CDR3: TGCAGTGCTAGAGATCAGGGGGCTAGCACAGATACGCAGTATTTT. Translated, it gives CSARDQGASTDTQYF.

In this sample, this clonotype turned up a few times. V gene TRBV6-4 combines with J gene TRBJ2-3; D gene uncertain. Germline-derived CDR1 and CDR2 are MRHNA and SNTAGT. The CDR3 covers 12 residues. Between the trimmed V and J ends, which lost 3 bases and 2 bases, there was a span of 3 bases. CDR3 amino acids: CASSDYTDTQYF. The CDR3 nucleotides are TGTGCCAGCAGTGATTACACAGATACGCAGTATTTT.

This clonotype was counted only a few times. The chain has TRBV18 and TRBJ1-3, with D unclear. Trimming left V 3 bases short and J 4 bases short, with 19 bases between. The CDR3 spans 17 residues. From germline, CDR1 is KGHSH and CDR2 LQKENI. As DNA, the CDR3 is TGTGCCAGCTCACCCTTAGCAGGTCCTACTACGGGAAACACCATATATTTT. Translation gives CASSPLAGPTTGNTIYF.

The CDR3 region has the DNA TGTGCCAGCAGCTCGCAGGGTGGACTAGCGGGGGGGCTAGAGACCCAGTACTTC. Translation: CASSSQGGLAGGLETQYF. The rearrangement joins TRBV19 to TRBJ2-5, with 15 bases identical to TRBD2. Looked up from germline, CDR1 is LNHDA and CDR2 is SQIVND (reference sequence). With 9 bases clipped from V and 4 bases from J, the junction kept 15 bases outside the gene matches. The CDR3 sequence is 18 residues long.

This clonotype was seen more than once but under ten times. The rearrangement uses TRBV6-1 and TRBJ1-4, with D possibly being TRBD1 (6 bases). This CDR3 is 18 amino acids long. Deletions cut 3 bases from V and 2 bases from J, with 19 bases between. The germline CDR1 and CDR2 sequences are MNHNS and SASEGT. CDR3 residues: CASSDPKRDKRTNEKLFF. The CDR3, as DNA: TGTGCCAGCAGTGATCCAAAACGGGACAAGAGGACTAATGAAAAACTGTTTTTT.

Only a few counts were recorded for this clonotype. V and J are TRBV10-3 and TRBJ2-5; weak D call: TRBD1 (5 bases). The V gene's germline CDR1 is ENHRY and CDR2 SYGVKD. Trimming took 4 bases from V and 5 from J, leaving 11 bases between them. The CDR3 covers 13 residues. CDR3 protein: CAISVGAGETQYF. The CDR3 DNA follows: TGTGCCATCAGTGTAGGGGCCGGGGAGACCCAGTACTTC.

V usage is TRBV7-4 and J usage is TRBJ2-6; D uncertain. V dropped 1 base and J dropped 4 bases, with 5 bases sitting between them. This CDR3 is 14 amino acids long. Germline CDR1 reads SGHVT; CDR2 reads SQSDAQ. The CDR3 nucleotides are TGTGCCAGCAGCTTAGATTCGGGGGCCAACGTCCTGACTTTC. Translating gives CASSLDSGANVLTF.

The J gene is TRBJ1-4, the V gene TRBV6-5; D ambiguous. Trimming stripped 6 bases from V and 6 bases from J, with 11 bases between. CDR3 size: 13 residues. CDR1 is MNHEY and CDR2 is SVGAGI in the germline V gene. CDR3 amino acids: CASRRGPHEKLFF. CDR3 in DNA: TGTGCCAGCAGGAGAGGCCCCCATGAAAAACTGTTTTTT.

About this clonotype itself: This may be a read error: a much more frequent sequence differs by one nucleotide. This rearrangement joins TRBV6-6 to TRBJ2-5; the D gene is possibly TRBD2 (5 bases). The CDR3 loop spans 11 amino acids. The ends were cut back, 5 bases at V and 10 bases at J, with 11 bases in the middle. The germline V gene encodes CDR1 MNHNY and CDR2 SVGAGI (reference sequence). This chain's CDR3 is CASSNGEYQYF. The CDR3 DNA sequence: TGTGCCAGCAGTAACGGGGAATACCAGTACTTC.

J is TRBJ2-5 and V is TRBV20-1; TRBD2 is a possible D gene (7 bases). The DNA end lines up better with TRBJ2-7; the J call may be wrong. This CDR3 region has 13 residues. Germline CDR1 and CDR2: DFQATT and SNEGSKA (reference sequence). The CDR3 nucleotides read TGCAGTGCCCCAATGGGGGGGCACAACGAGCAGTACTTC. Protein sequence: CSAPMGGHNEQYF.

This clonotype is termed medium-sized. J is TRBJ2-3 and V is TRBV5-6; 9 bases match TRBD2. The V gene's germline CDR1 is SGHDT and CDR2 YYEEEE. The V gene end was trimmed by 0 bases and the J gene end by 0 bases; junction bases not matched to a gene: 5. This CDR3 comprises 17 residues. The CDR3 spells CASSLGLAATSTDTQYF. The CDR3 bases are TGTGCCAGCAGCTTGGGACTAGCGGCAACTAGCACAGATACGCAGTATTTT.

Judged by abundance, this clonotype is medium-sized. The genes are TRBV15 and TRBJ1-5; 9 nucleotides align to TRBD1. The CDR3 is 16 residues long. The V gene's germline CDR1 is LNHNV and CDR2 YYDKDF (reference sequence). Germline trimming cut 0 bases from V and 7 bases from J; bases unmatched to any gene: 7. CDR3 in amino acids: CATSRDRGQGLQPQHF. For the CDR3, the DNA is TGTGCCACCAGCAGAGATAGGGGACAGGGTCTGCAGCCCCAGCATTTT.

V gene TRBV5-5 combines with J gene TRBJ2-1, with 11 bases fitting TRBD1. Germline values: CDR1 SGHKS, CDR2 YYEKEE (reference sequence). The length of the CDR3 is 13 residues. V was pared by 4 bases and J by 12 bases, with 6 bases of the junction left unmatched. The CDR3 region is CASSGTGGGRQFF. In DNA form, the CDR3 reads TGTGCCAGCAGCGGGACAGGGGGTGGTCGGCAGTTCTTC.

V usage is TRBV6-2 or TRBV6-3 and J usage is TRBJ1-1; no clear D gene. Germline V CDR1 and CDR2: MNHEY, SVGEGT. The CDR3 covers 13 residues. The ends were cut back, 8 bases at V and 10 bases at J, with 20 bases in the middle. The CDR3 DNA reads as TGTGCCAGCCGTTGGGGAGCGTATGGTAGAGCTTTCTTT. Protein product: CASRWGAYGRAFF.

This rearrangement joins TRBV12-3 or TRBV12-4 to TRBJ2-5; D remains ambiguous. Trimming cost V 5 bases and J 2 bases, with 6 bases left between them. The CDR3 is 12 amino acids. The chain's CDR3 is CASSTHQETQYF. CDR3 nucleotide sequence: TGTGCCAGCAGTACTCATCAAGAGACCCAGTACTTC.